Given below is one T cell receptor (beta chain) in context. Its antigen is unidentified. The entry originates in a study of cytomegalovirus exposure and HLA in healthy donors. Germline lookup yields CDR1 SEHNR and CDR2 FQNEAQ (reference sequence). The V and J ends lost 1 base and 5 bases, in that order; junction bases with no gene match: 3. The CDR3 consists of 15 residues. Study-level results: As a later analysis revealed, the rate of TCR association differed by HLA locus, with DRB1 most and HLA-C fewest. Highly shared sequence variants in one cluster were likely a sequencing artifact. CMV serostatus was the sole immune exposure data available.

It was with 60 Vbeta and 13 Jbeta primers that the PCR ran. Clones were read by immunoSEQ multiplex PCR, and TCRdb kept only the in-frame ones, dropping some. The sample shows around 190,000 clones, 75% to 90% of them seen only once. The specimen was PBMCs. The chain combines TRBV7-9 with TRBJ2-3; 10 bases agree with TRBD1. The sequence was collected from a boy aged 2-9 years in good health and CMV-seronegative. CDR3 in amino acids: CASSLGQGAIDTQYF. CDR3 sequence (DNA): TGTGCCAGCAGCTTAGGACAGGGGGCAATAGATACGCAGTATTTT. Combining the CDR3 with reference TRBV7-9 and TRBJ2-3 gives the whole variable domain DTGVSQNPRHKITKRGQNVTFRCDPISEHNRLYWYRQTLGQGPEFLTYFQNEAQLEKSRLLSDRFSAERPKGSFSTLEIQRTEQGDSAMYLCASSLGQGAIDTQYFGPGTRLTVL.